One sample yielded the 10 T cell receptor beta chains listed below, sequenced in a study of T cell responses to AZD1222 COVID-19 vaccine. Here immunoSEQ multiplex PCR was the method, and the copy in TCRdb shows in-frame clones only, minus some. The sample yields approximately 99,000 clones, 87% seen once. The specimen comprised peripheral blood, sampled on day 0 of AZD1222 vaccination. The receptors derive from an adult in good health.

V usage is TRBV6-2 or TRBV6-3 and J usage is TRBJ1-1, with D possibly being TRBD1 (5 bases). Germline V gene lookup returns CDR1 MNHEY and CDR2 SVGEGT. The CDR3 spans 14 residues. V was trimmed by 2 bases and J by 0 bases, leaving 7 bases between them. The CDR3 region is CASSYGHLNTEAFF. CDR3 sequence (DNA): TGTGCCAGCAGTTACGGACACCTGAACACTGAAGCTTTCTTT.

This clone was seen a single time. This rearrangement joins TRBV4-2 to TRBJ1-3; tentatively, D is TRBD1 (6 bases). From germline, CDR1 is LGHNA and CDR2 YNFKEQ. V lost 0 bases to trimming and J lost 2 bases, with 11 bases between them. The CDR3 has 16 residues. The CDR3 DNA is TGTGCCAGCAGCCAAGATTTGGGGACAACTGGAAACACCATATATTTT. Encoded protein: CASSQDLGTTGNTIYF.

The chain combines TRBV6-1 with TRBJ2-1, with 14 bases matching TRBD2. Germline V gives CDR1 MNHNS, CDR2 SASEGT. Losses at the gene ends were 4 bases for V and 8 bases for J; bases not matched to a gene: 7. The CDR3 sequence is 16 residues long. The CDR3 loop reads CASSGGLAGEGYEQFF. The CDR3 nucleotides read TGTGCCAGCAGTGGGGGACTAGCGGGAGAAGGGTATGAGCAGTTCTTC.

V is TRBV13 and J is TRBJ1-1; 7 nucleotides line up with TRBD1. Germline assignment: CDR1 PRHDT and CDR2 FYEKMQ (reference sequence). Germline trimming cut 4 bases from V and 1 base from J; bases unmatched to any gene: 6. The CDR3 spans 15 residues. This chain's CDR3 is CASSSGTGANTEAFF. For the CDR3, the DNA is TGTGCCAGCAGCTCAGGAACAGGGGCGAACACTGAAGCTTTCTTT.

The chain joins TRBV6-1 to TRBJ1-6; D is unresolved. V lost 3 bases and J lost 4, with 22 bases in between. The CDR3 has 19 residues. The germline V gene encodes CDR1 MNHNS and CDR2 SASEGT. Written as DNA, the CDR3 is TGTGCCAGCAGTGACCGTATCTCCCCGGGGTTTATGTATAATTCACCCCTCCACTTT. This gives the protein CASSDRISPGFMYNSPLHF.

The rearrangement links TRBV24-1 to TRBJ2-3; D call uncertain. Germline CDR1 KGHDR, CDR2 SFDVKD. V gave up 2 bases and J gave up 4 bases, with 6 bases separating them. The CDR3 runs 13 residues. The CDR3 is CATSDYGSDTQYF. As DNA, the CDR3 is TGTGCCACCAGTGATTACGGGTCAGATACGCAGTATTTT.

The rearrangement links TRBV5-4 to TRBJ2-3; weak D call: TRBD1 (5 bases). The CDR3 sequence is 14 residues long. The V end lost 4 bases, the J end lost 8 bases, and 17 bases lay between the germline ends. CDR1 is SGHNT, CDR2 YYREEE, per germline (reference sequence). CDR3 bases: TGTGCCAGCAGCCCAGCTCGGACCCAGGGTACGCAGTATTTT. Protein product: CASSPARTQGTQYF.

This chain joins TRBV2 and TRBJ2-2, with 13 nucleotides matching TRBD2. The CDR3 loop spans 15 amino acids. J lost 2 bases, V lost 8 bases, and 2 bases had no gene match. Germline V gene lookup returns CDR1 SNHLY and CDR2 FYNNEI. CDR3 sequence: CASSGLAGNTGELFF. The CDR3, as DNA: TGTGCCAGCTCGGGACTAGCGGGAAACACCGGGGAGCTGTTTTTT.

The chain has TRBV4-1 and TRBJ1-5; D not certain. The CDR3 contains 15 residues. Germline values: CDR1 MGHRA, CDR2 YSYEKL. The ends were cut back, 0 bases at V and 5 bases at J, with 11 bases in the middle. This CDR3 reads CASSQEPVAHQPQHF. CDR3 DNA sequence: TGCGCCAGCAGCCAAGAGCCTGTGGCGCATCAGCCCCAGCATTTT.

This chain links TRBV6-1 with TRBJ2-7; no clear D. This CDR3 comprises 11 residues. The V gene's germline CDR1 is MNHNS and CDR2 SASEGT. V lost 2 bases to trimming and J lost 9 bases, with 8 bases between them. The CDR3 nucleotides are TGTGCCAGCAGTGAACAAGGAAGGCAGTACTTC. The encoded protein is CASSEQGRQYF.